This TCR beta chain was sequenced for a study of Ad26.COV2.S vaccination and SARS-CoV-2 variants. The overall study: Recipients of Ad26.COV2.S got it intramuscularly, once or twice 56 days apart. Points from the study as a whole: Analyses of TCR breadth and depth may have underestimated total T cell responses.

From germline, CDR1 is GTSNPN and CDR2 SVGIG (reference sequence). The CDR3 is made up of 12 amino acids. V dropped 5 bases and J dropped 3 bases, with 8 bases sitting between them. Sequenced by immunoSEQ multiplex PCR; TCRdb stores in-frame clones only, minus some. In the table there are 300,000 to 400,000 clones, 86% of which are singletons. Comment on this clone: Its antigen is undetermined.

Treatment of the sample: about 20 received Ad26.COV2.S at low or high dose, single or two shots; about 5 received placebo; per-sample allocation not given. The investigators took samples on day 63 after the first vaccine or placebo injection. The sample in question was peripheral blood, obtained in a trial of Ad26.COV2.S vaccine versus placebo. This TCR was recovered from a person aged 18-60 years who received the Ad26.COV2.S COVID-19 vaccine or a placebo. V gene TRBV30 combines with J gene TRBJ1-3, with a possible D match to TRBD1 (5 bases). In nucleotides, the CDR3 is TGTGCCTGGGGGACGGATGGAAACACCATATATTTT. Encoded protein: CAWGTDGNTIYF. The whole variable domain, remainder taken from reference TRBV30 and TRBJ1-3, is SQTIHQWPATLVQPVGSPLSLECTVEGTSNPNLYWYRQAAGRGLQLLFYSVGIGQISSEVPQNLSASRPQDRQFILSSKKLLLSDSGFYLCAWGTDGNTIYFGEGSWLTVV.